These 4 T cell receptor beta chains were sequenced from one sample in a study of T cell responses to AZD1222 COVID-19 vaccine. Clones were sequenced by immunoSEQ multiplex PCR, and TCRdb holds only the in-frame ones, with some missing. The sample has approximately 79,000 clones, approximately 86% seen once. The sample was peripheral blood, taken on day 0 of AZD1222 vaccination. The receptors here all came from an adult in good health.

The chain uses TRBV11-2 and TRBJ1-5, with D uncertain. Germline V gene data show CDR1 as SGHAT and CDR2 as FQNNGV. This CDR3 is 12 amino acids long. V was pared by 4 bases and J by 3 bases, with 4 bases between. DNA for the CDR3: TGTGCCAGCAGCTCCCCCAATCAGCCCCAGCATTTT. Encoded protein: CASSSPNQPQHF. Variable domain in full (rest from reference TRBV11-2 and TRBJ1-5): EAGVAQSPRYKIIEKRQSVAFWCNPISGHATLYWYQQILGQGPKLLIQFQNNGVVDDSQLPKDRFSAERLKGVDSTLKIQPAKLEDSAVYLCASSSPNQPQHFGDGTRLSIL.

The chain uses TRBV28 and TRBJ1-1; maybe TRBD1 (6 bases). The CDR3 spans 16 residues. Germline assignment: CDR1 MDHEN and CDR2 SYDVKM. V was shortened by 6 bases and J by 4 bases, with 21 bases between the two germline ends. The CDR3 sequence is CASSPLVGGAGTEAFF. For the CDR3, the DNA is TGTGCCAGCAGCCCTCTCGTGGGGGGCGCGGGCACTGAAGCTTTCTTT. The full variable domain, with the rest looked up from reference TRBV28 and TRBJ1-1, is DVKVTQSSRYLVKRTGEKVFLECVQDMDHENMFWYRQDPGLGLRLIYFSYDVKMKEKGDIPEGYSVSREKKERFSLILESASTNQTSMYLCASSPLVGGAGTEAFFGQGTRLTVV.

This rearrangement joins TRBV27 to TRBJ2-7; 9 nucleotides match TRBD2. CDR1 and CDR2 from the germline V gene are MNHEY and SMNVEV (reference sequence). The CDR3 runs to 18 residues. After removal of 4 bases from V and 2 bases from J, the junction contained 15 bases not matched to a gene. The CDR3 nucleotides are TGTGCCAGCAGTTCAATACATCGGATAGCGGGAGTGGCCTACGAGCAGTACTTC. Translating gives CASSSIHRIAGVAYEQYF.

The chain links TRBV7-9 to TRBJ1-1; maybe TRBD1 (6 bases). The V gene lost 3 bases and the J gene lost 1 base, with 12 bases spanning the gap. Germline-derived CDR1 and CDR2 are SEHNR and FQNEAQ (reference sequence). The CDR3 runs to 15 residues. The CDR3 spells CASSLTRGGNTEAFF. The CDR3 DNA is TGTGCCAGCAGCTTGACCAGGGGCGGGAACACTGAAGCTTTCTTT. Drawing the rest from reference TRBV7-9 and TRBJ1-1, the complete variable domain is DTGVSQNPRHKITKRGQNVTFRCDPISEHNRLYWYRQTLGQGPEFLTYFQNEAQLEKSRLLSDRFSAERPKGSFSTLEIQRTEQGDSAMYLCASSLTRGGNTEAFFGQGTRLTVV.